This T cell receptor beta chain was captured in a study of blood T cell repertoires in COVID-19 (TCRdb year 2020). Notes on the research overall: Samples covering the acute and convalescent phases of COVID-19 were provided by collaborators in the United States, Italy and Spain. The dataset comprised deeply sampled blood TCRbeta repertoires from subjects exposed to, actively infected with, or recovered from COVID-19. Where HLA class I and class II types were available, the types were taken from metadata supplied by the sample provider, not from assay-based typing. Samples came from the ongoing ImmuneRACE study (first 160 participants) plus 1,254 subjects from 6 global collaborators. The sample metadata nearly always contained a de-identified subject ID, COVID-19 status, age in years and sex. The prospective study material was composed of cDNA or gDNA derived from T cells, B-cell-depleted T cells, or PBMCs. A freely available public database, intended as a resource for researchers studying the immune response to SARS-CoV-2, is where the repertoires were released. Paper-wide results and their limitations: Clinical and demographic metadata were provided uncurated, with the amount varying by source and participant.

Looking up the germline V gene yields CDR1 MDHEN and CDR2 SYDVKM. The CDR3 contains 12 residues, cysteine and phenylalanine counted. Only CDR3 DNA is held: 36 bases, read in frame from base 1. Ends trimmed: V by 10 bases, J by 4 bases; bases unmatched to a gene: 4. TCRbeta CDR3 regions were amplified from genomic DNA by means of the immunoSEQ Assay, a bias-controlled multiplex PCR. Processing in the source paper ran as follows. Nucleated cell counts per sample were estimated from amplification of reference gene primers within the assay. To quantify the absolute abundance of each unique TCRbeta CDR3 rearrangement, sequence reads were collapsed and filtered. For each sample, productive Simpson clonality was calculated as the square root of Simpson's diversity index over productive rearrangements. This is the immuneACCESS table as TCRdb keeps it, with only in-frame sequences that have V and J called. A part of the clones is gone; compared with another copy, unresolved V genes explain less than half, and the rest is unexplained. That table is the source of V, J and clone size, and D and trimming were worked out from the DNA. The sample table shows 85,000 to 90,000 clones, and 75% to 90% are seen once. Clones ranked in the top ten supply roughly 4.9% of the sample.

For this clone: Its antigen is currently not known. Per-base quality was not reported, and no clone a single base away is much larger than it.

Whole blood was collected in K2EDTA tubes by collaborating institutions according to the institutions' own protocols. For TCRbeta analysis, collaborators shipped samples in one of three forms: frozen whole blood, isolated PBMCs, or DNA extracted from either of those sample types. The material sequenced was peripheral blood. The sequence is built from TRBV28 and TRBJ2-3, and TRBD2 matches 8 of the central bases. The TCR sequence derives from a woman of 80 years or more with active COVID-19. The nucleotides read TGTGCCATCTTTAGCGGGGCAGATACGCAGTATTTT. It translates to CAIFSGADTQYF.